The 18 T cell receptor beta chains listed next were all sequenced from one sample in a study of CD8+ T cells in alopecia areata. Reverse transcription of extracted RNA yielded cDNA, which provided the sequencing template. Repertoires were generated with immunoSEQ multiplex PCR, while TCRdb's copy carries only in-frame clones and drops some. The sample includes approximately 210,000 clones, roughly 60% of them seen just once. This sample's treatment: oral pan-JAK inhibitor, 5-10 mg twice daily. The sample was CD4+ T cells sorted from blood, taken at week 24, from a patient treated with tofacitinib. Source of these receptors: a human donor with alopecia areata.

The chain uses TRBV29-1 and TRBJ2-2, with 9 bases matching TRBD1. The CDR3 totals 16 residues. Trimming took 2 bases from V and 6 from J; bases not matched to a gene: 10. Germline CDR1 is SQVTM and CDR2 is ANQGSEA. DNA of the CDR3: TGCAGCGTTGAATTACCCGGGACAGGGTCCCCCGGGGAGCTGTTTTTT. Amino acid sequence: CSVELPGTGSPGELFF.

This clone was counted between two and nine times. In DNA form, the CDR3 reads TGTGCCAGTAGTATAGATGGAGGCTCCTACGAGCAGTACTTC. It encodes CASSIDGGSYEQYF. The chain joins TRBV19 to TRBJ2-7, with D maybe TRBD2 (5 bases). The ends were cut back, 0 bases at V and 0 bases at J, with 6 bases in the middle. Germline CDR1 reads LNHDA; CDR2 reads SQIVND (reference sequence). The CDR3 is 14 amino acids.

The chain recombines TRBV9 with TRBJ2-2; the match to TRBD2 covers 8 bases. CDR3 size: 15 residues. V shed 0 bases and J 4 bases; nucleotides not matched to a gene: 2. Germline V lookup: CDR1 SGDLS, CDR2 YYNGEE. The CDR3 DNA reads as TGTGCCAGCAGCGTAGATCGGGGGGGCACCGGGGAGCTGTTTTTT. Protein product: CASSVDRGGTGELFF.

The gene calls are TRBV30 and TRBJ2-6; D may match TRBD1 or TRBD2 (5 bases each). The germline V gene encodes CDR1 GTSNPN and CDR2 SVGIG (reference sequence). The V gene lost 0 bases and the J gene lost 4 bases, with 13 bases spanning the gap. This CDR3 is built from 16 residues. The DNA for the CDR3 is TGTGCCTGGAGTGTGGGGGTTAGCTCCGGGGCCAACGTCCTGACTTTC. It is translated as CAWSVGVSSGANVLTF.

Worth noting for this clone: The limits of the CDR3 on the DNA are not certain, so only TCRdb's listed CDR3 is given. The chain recombines TRBV4-3 with TRBJ1-1. The CDR3 region is 14 residues in length, termini included. Germline V CDR1 and CDR2: LGHNA, YSLEER. The CDR3 loop is CASSQDAWGGGTFF.

The chain has TRBV7-2 and TRBJ2-7; D unresolved. Trimming left V 0 bases short and J 3 bases short, with 12 bases between. There are 15 residues in the CDR3. Per germline, CDR1 SGHTA and CDR2 FQGNSA. The CDR3, as DNA: TGTGCCAGCAGCTTAGCGCAGCAGGCTGACTACGAGCAGTACTTC. As protein: CASSLAQQADYEQYF.

The chain carries TRBV30 and TRBJ2-1; D is ambiguous. The germline CDR1 and CDR2 sequences are GTSNPN and SVGIG (reference sequence). Trimming cost V 0 bases and J 8 bases, with 8 bases left between them. The CDR3 extends over 12 amino acids. The CDR3 DNA reads as TGTGCCTGGAGTGTAACAGTCGATGAGCAGTTCTTC. The encoded protein is CAWSVTVDEQFF.

The chain has TRBV25-1 and TRBJ2-5; D is perhaps TRBD1 (6 bases). Trimming cost V 6 bases and J 5 bases, with 13 bases left between them. In germline, CDR1 is MGHDK, CDR2 SYGVNS. This CDR3 comprises 13 residues. The CDR3 coding sequence is TGTGCCAGCAGAAAAGTGGACAGTGAGACCCAGTACTTC. As protein: CASRKVDSETQYF.

A note on this clone: The junction differs from germline at one of its ends, possibly a read error. The gene calls are TRBV2 and TRBJ1-5; a possible D gene is TRBD1 (6 bases). This CDR3 comprises 15 residues. CDR1 SNHLY and CDR2 FYNNEI come from the germline V gene. The CDR3 DNA reads TGTGCCAGCAGGAGGACAGACCATAGCAATCAGCCCCGGCATTTT. It codes for CASRRTDHSNQPRHF. Supplemented by reference TRBV2 and TRBJ1-5, the full variable domain reads EPEVTQTPSHQVTQMGQEVILRCVPISNHLYFYWYRQILGQKVEFLVSFYNNEISEKSEIFDDQFSVERPDGSNFTLKIRSTKLEDSAMYFCASRRTDHSNQPRHFGDGTRLSIL.

The chain joins TRBV2 to TRBJ1-5, with a possible D match to TRBD1 (5 bases). Germline V gene data show CDR1 as SNHLY and CDR2 as FYNNEI. Trimming cost V 8 bases and J 1 base, with 9 bases left between them. The CDR3 totals 13 residues. The CDR3 nucleotides are TGTGCCAGCCTGAGGGACAGCAATCAGCCCCAGCATTTT. Translation gives CASLRDSNQPQHF. The complete variable domain, with remaining parts taken from reference TRBV2 and TRBJ1-5, reads EPEVTQTPSHQVTQMGQEVILRCVPISNHLYFYWYRQILGQKVEFLVSFYNNEISEKSEIFDDQFSVERPDGSNFTLKIRSTKLEDSAMYFCASLRDSNQPQHFGDGTRLSIL.

Here the CDR3 reads CASQGSTEAFF. The CDR3 nucleotides read TGTGCCAGCCAGGGGTCCACTGAAGCTTTCTTT. The V and J genes are TRBV2 and TRBJ1-1, with TRBD1 as a possible D gene (6 bases). The CDR3 has 11 amino acids. The germline gives CDR1 SNHLY, CDR2 FYNNEI. V dropped 8 bases and J dropped 4 bases, with 8 bases sitting between them.

The J gene is TRBJ1-2, the V gene TRBV30; weak D call: TRBD1 (5 bases). Trimming removed 3 bases at V and 3 bases at J, with 14 bases between. Germline assignment: CDR1 GTSNPN and CDR2 SVGIG (reference sequence). The CDR3 sequence is 14 residues long. CDR3 DNA: TGTGCCTGGAGGTCCCGGGGGGATTACTATGGCTACACCTTC. Protein product: CAWRSRGDYYGYTF.

This clone is medium-sized by share. J is TRBJ2-3 and V is TRBV2, with D uncertain. The germline V gene has CDR1 SNHLY and CDR2 FYNNEI. This CDR3 is 13 amino acids long. The V and J ends lost 4 bases and 2 bases respectively, with 7 bases between them. CDR3 sequence (DNA): TGTGCCAGCAGTGTATACTACACAGATACGCAGTATTTT. Translation: CASSVYYTDTQYF.

This clone appeared a few times. The rearrangement joins TRBV6-1 to TRBJ1-2; the D is unclear. Germline-derived CDR1 and CDR2 are MNHNS and SASEGT. The CDR3 extends over 17 amino acids. Trimming removed 1 base at V and 4 bases at J, with 19 bases between. CDR3 nucleotides: TGTGCCAGCAGTGAAGATGGCAGCTTAGTCCCCCCCTATGGCTACACCTTC. It specifies CASSEDGSLVPPYGYTF.

The V and J genes are TRBV30 and TRBJ1-5; 9 nucleotides match TRBD1. The CDR3 is 15 residues long. With 0 bases clipped from V and 6 bases from J, the junction kept 6 bases outside the gene matches. Germline CDR1 GTSNPN, CDR2 SVGIG (reference sequence). DNA of the CDR3: TGTGCCTGGAGTGTACCGGGACAGGGAGGTCAGCCCCAGCATTTT. It codes for CAWSVPGQGGQPQHF.

The J gene is TRBJ2-3, the V gene TRBV5-4; D unresolved. CDR1 and CDR2 from the germline V gene are SGHNT and YYREEE (reference sequence). The length of the CDR3 is 12 residues. Trimming shortened V by 4 bases and J by 2 bases, and 5 bases separated the two germline ends. CDR3 amino acids: CASSRATDTQYF. The CDR3 DNA reads as TGTGCCAGCAGCCGGGCCACAGATACGCAGTATTTT.

The chain recombines TRBV4-3 with TRBJ2-7; D remains unclear. Trimming removed 4 bases from V and 6 bases from J, with 13 bases in between. Germline V gene data show CDR1 as LGHNA and CDR2 as YSLEER. The CDR3 is 13 amino acids. The CDR3 is CASSPWSGSEQYF. CDR3 DNA sequence: TGCGCCAGCAGCCCATGGTCCGGTAGCGAGCAGTACTTC.

The chain links TRBV19 to TRBJ1-1; D is possibly TRBD1 (5 bases). There are 13 residues in the CDR3. Germline V gene lookup returns CDR1 LNHDA and CDR2 SQIVND (reference sequence). V was trimmed by 8 bases and J by 1 base, leaving 11 bases between them. The CDR3 bases are TGTGCCAGTCGGGACTACCCGAACACTGAAGCTTTCTTT. It is translated as CASRDYPNTEAFF.